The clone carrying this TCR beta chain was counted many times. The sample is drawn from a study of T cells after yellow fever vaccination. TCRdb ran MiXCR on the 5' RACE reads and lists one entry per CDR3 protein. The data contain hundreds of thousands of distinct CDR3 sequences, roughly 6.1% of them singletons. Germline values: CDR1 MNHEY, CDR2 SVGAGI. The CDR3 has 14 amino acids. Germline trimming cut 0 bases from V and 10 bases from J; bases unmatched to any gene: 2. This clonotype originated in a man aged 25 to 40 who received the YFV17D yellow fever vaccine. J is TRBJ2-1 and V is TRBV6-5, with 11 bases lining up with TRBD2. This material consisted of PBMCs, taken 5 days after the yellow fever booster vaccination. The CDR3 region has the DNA TGTGCCAGCAGTTACTCCGGGACTAGCGGAGAGCAGTTCTTC. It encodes CASSYSGTSGEQFF.